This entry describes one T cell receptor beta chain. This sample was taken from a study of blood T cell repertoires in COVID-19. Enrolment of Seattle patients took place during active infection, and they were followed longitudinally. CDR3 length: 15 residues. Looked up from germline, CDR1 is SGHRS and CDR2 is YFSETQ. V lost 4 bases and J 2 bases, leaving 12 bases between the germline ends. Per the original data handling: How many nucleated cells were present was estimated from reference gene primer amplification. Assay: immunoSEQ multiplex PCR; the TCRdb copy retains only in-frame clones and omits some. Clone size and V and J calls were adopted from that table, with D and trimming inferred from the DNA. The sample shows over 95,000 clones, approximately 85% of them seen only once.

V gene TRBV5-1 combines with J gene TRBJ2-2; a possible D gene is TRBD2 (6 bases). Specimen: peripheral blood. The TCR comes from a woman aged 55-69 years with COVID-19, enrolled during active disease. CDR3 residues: CASSDGSGNTGELFF. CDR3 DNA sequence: TGCGCCAGCAGCGACGGTAGCGGAAACACCGGGGAGCTGTTTTTT.